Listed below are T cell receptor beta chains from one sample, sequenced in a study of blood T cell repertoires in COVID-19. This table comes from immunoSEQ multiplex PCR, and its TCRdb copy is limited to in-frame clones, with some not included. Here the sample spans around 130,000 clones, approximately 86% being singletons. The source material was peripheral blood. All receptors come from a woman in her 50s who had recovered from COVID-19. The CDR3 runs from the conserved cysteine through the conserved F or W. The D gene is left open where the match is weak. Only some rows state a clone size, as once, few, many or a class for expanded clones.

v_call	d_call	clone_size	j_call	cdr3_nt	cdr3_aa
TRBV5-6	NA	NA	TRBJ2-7	TGTGCCAGCAGCTTGTCAGGAACCTACGAGCAGTACTTC	CASSLSGTYEQYF
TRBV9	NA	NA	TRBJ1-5	TGTGCCAGCAGCGCCGGGACGGGGGGATATCAGCCCCAGCATTTT	CASSAGTGGYQPQHF
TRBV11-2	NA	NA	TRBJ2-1	TGTGCCAGCAGCCCAATCTCGGGGTACAATGAGCAGTTCTTC	CASSPISGYNEQFF
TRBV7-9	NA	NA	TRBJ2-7	TGTGCCAGCAGCCATGGTCGGACGGACGCCGGAGGTGGTGTGGTGCAGTACTTC	CASSHGRTDAGGGVVQYF
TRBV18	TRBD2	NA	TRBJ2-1	TGTGCCAGCTCACCACGCGGGGGGGGATACAATGAGCAGTTCTTC	CASSPRGGGYNEQFF
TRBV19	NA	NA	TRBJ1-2	TGTGCCAGTAGGACGACAGGCTCCTATGGCTACACCTTC	CASRTTGSYGYTF
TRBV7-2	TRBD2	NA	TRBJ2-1	TGTGCCAGCAGCCAAGGACTAGGAGGGATCTACAATGAGCAGTTCTTC	CASSQGLGGIYNEQFF
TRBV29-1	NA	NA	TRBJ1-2	TGCAGCGTTGCACTAAAGTATGGCTACACCTTC	CSVALKYGYTF
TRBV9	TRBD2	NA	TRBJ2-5	TGTGCCAGCAGCGTTGACGGGGGGGAGACCCAGTACTTC	CASSVDGGETQYF
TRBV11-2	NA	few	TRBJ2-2	TGTGCCAGCAGCTTAGGACATGCAGCGGCAAACGCCGGGGAGCTGTTTTTT	CASSLGHAAANAGELFF
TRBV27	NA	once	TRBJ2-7	TGTGCCAGCAGCCCCCCCCTCCCGGGAGTGAGAGCGGCAATTGACGAGCAGTACTTC	CASSPPLPGVRAAIDEQYF
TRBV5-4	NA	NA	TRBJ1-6	TGTGCCAGCAGCCTGGACGCACCGGGTCTGTTTTCACCCCTCCACTTT	CASSLDAPGLFSPLHF
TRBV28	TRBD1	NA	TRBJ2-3	TGTGCCAGCAGTTTACGGTTCAGGGGGCGTAAAGATACGCAGTATTTT	CASSLRFRGRKDTQYF
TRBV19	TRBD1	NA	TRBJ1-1	TGTGCCAGTGGGGACAGGGCTGAAGCTTTCTTT	CASGDRAEAFF
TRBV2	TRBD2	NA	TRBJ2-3	TGTGCCAGCAGCGCCAGCGGGAGGGCTTTGGATACGCAGTATTTT	CASSASGRALDTQYF
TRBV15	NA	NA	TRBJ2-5	TGTGCCACCAGCAGGCGGGGACAGAAAGAGACCCAGTACTTC	CATSRRGQKETQYF
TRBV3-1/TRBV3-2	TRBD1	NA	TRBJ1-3	TGTGCCAGCAGCCAAGGACAGGGGGCAAGAAACACCATATATTTT	CASSQGQGARNTIYF
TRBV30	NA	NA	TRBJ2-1	TGTGCCTGGAGTTCCGGGTTGTACGAGCAGTTCTTC	CAWSSGLYEQFF
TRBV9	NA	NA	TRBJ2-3	TGTGCCAGCAGCGGGGCCGGCGATACGCAGTATTTT	CASSGAGDTQYF
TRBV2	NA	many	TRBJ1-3	TGTGCCAGCAGGACTGAATCTGGAAACACCATATATTTT	CASRTESGNTIYF
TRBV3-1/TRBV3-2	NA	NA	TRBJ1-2	TGTGCCAGCAGCCCATTAGGCCCGGGGGGCCCTAACTATGGCTACACCTTC	CASSPLGPGGPNYGYTF
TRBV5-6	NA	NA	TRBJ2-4	TGTGCCAGCAGCTTTTACCAGATAGCCAAAAACATTCAGTACTTC	CASSFYQIAKNIQYF
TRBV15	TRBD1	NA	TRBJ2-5	TGTGCCACCAGCAGTGATAGTACAGGGGAAAAAGAGACCCAGTACTTC	CATSSDSTGEKETQYF
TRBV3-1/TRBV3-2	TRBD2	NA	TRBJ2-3	TGTGCCAGCAGCCACCCGGGACTAGCGAACACAGATACGCAGTATTTT	CASSHPGLANTDTQYF
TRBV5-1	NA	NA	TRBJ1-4	TGCGCCAGTTCCGCGTCTGGTTTCAATGAAAAACTGTTTTTT	CASSASGFNEKLFF
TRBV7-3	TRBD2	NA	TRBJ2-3	TGTGCCAGCAGCTTGGGGCTTGGGAGGGCCAGCACAGATACGCAGTATTTT	CASSLGLGRASTDTQYF
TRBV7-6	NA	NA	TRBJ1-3	TGTGCCAGCAGCTCAACTGGAGGACAGTTCTCTGGAAACACCATATATTTT	CASSSTGGQFSGNTIYF
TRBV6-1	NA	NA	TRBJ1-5	TGTGCCAGCAGTGAAGCCACAGGGTATTCTCATCAGCCCCAGCATTTT	CASSEATGYSHQPQHF
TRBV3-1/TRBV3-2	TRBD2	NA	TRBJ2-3	TGTGCCAGCAGCCAAGAACTAGCGGGAGGGCCTTTTCCCGCCACAGATACGCAGTATTTT	CASSQELAGGPFPATDTQYF
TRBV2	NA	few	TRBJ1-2	TGTGCCAGCTCTCAACGAGGGCGGAACTATGGCTACACCTTC	CASSQRGRNYGYTF
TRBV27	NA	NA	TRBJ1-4	TGTGCCAGCAGTTTTCGGTCCCAACCATTAAATGAAAAACTGTTTTTT	CASSFRSQPLNEKLFF
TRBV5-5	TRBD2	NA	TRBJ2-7	TGTGCCAGCAGCTCAGGACTAGCGGGAGCTCCAAGACTCAACGAGCAGTACTTC	CASSSGLAGAPRLNEQYF
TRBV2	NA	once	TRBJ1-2	TGTGCCAGCAGTCCGCAGGGGTATGGCTACACCTTC	CASSPQGYGYTF
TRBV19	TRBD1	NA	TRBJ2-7	TGTGCCAGTAGTATGCAGGACAGGCCCTACGAGCAGTACTTC	CASSMQDRPYEQYF
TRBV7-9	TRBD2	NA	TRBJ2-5	TGTGCCAGCAGCTTAGCGGCGGGGGGGAAAGAGACCCAGTACTTC	CASSLAAGGKETQYF
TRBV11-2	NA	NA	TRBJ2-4	TGTGCCAGCAGCTTAGTAATAGATAACAAAAACATTCAGTACTTC	CASSLVIDNKNIQYF
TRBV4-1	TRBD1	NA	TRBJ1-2	TGCGCCAGCAGCTTACAGGGGGCGAGCTATGGCTACACCTTC	CASSLQGASYGYTF
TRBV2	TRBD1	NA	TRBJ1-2	TGTGCCAGCAGTCCCCCGGGACAGGGAACTAACTATGGCTACACCTTC	CASSPPGQGTNYGYTF
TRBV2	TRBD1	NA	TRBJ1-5	TGTGCCAGCAGTGGTCTGGACAGGGATCAGCCCCAGCATTTT	CASSGLDRDQPQHF
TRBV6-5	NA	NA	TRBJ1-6	TGTGCCAGCAGCCTACGACAGTCAAATTCACCCCTCCACTTT	CASSLRQSNSPLHF
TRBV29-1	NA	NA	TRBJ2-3	TGCAGCGTTGGACAGGACACAGATACGCAGTATTTT	CSVGQDTDTQYF
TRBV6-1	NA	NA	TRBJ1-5	TGTGCCAGCAGTGAGTCGACATACTCGAATCAGCCCCAGCATTTT	CASSESTYSNQPQHF
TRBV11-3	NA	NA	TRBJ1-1	TGTGCCAGCAGCCAAGGGGTCTCCCCACCCACTGAAGCTTTCTTT	CASSQGVSPPTEAFF
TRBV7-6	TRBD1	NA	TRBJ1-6	TGTGCCAGCAGCCTTCGACAGGGCGGAGATTCACCCCTCCACTTT	CASSLRQGGDSPLHF
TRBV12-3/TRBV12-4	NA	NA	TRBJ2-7	TGTGCCAGCAGTTCACGCTCCAGCGAGCAGTACTTC	CASSSRSSEQYF
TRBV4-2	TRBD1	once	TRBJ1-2	TGTGCCAGCAGCTACACAGGGACAGGGAGCTATGGCTACACCTTC	CASSYTGTGSYGYTF
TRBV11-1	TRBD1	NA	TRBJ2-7	TGTGCCAGCAGCACGCCCGGGACAGGGGTCGACGAGCAGTACTTC	CASSTPGTGVDEQYF
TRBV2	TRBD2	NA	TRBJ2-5	TGTGCCAGCAGTCGCCAGCCCGGAGTAGCGGGAGGGGAAGAGACCCAGTACTTC	CASSRQPGVAGGEETQYF
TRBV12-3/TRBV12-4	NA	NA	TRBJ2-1	TGTGCCAGCAGTTCCTTCAATGAGCAGTTCTTC	CASSSFNEQFF